Listed below are T cell receptor beta chains from one sample, sequenced in a study of shared clonotypes between healthy human individuals. Sequencing was performed with immunoSEQ multiplex PCR; in TCRdb, only in-frame clones are kept and a portion is missing. Of roughly 2.1 million clones in the sample, roughly 91% were seen once. Sequenced material: naive CD8+ T cells from PBMCs. These receptors originate from a man in his late teens or twenties in good health. Some clones in this sample may be carry-over from other donors' samples. The CDR3 runs from the conserved cysteine through the conserved F or W. A D gene is named only where the DNA matches it firmly. Size values are once, few and many counts, or a class for expanded clones, and some rows have none.

>TRBV28|TRBJ1-4|once|-
CASSTLREGRSGEKLFF
TGTGCCAGCAGTACCCTCCGGGAGGGGCGATCGGGTGAAAAACTGTTTTTT
>TRBV5-1|TRBJ2-3|-|-
CASSSSRRGTDTQYF
TGCGCCAGCAGCTCGTCACGAAGGGGCACAGATACGCAGTATTTT
>TRBV5-1|TRBJ1-1|-|-
CASNMGVRVEEAFF
TGCGCCAGCAACATGGGGGTCAGGGTCGAGGAAGCTTTCTTT
>TRBV4-2|TRBJ2-1|-|-
CASRGSGVVRGEQFF
TGTGCCTCCAGAGGTTCGGGAGTGGTCCGCGGTGAGCAGTTCTTC
>TRBV13|TRBJ2-1|-|TRBD2
CASSPTSSGDYNEQFF
TGTGCCAGCAGCCCAACCTCTAGCGGAGACTACAATGAGCAGTTCTTC
>TRBV2|TRBJ2-7|-|TRBD1
CASSEGGTVYEQYF
TGTGCCAGCAGTGAAGGGGGGACAGTCTACGAGCAGTACTTC
>TRBV28|TRBJ2-3|-|-
CASSSPLTVAPNTQYF
TGTGCCAGCAGTTCCCCCCTGACAGTAGCCCCCAATACGCAGTATTTT
>TRBV25-1|TRBJ2-7|-|-
CASSGENPPNEQYF
TGTGCCAGCAGTGGGGAGAACCCGCCCAACGAGCAGTACTTC
>TRBV28|TRBJ1-1|-|TRBD1
CASSLSTGGTEAFF
TGTGCCAGCAGTTTGTCAACAGGGGGTACTGAAGCTTTCTTT
>TRBV9|TRBJ2-2|-|-
CASSGGTGELFF
TGTGCCAGCTCAGGAGGAACCGGGGAGCTGTTTTTT
>TRBV6-1|TRBJ2-3|-|-
CASSESTDTQYF
TGTGCCAGCAGCGAATCGACAGATACGCAGTATTTT
>TRBV13|TRBJ1-2|-|-
CASSYSGGYTF
TGTGCCAGCAGCTACTCAGGGGGCTACACCTTC
>TRBV27|TRBJ1-2|-|-
CASSTQGLGYTF
TGTGCCAGCAGCACACAGGGCTTAGGATACACCTTC
>TRBV7-2|TRBJ1-2|-|-
CASTSFGTAANYGYTF
TGTGCCAGCACCTCTTTCGGGACGGCAGCTAACTATGGCTACACCTTC
>TRBV9|TRBJ1-2|-|-
CASSTSGTLSGYTF
TGTGCCAGCAGCACTTCCGGGACCCTTAGTGGCTACACCTTC
>TRBV28|TRBJ2-5|-|-
CASSLKDVQETQYF
TGTGCCAGCAGTTTGAAGGACGTCCAAGAGACCCAGTACTTC
>TRBV9|TRBJ2-3|once|TRBD2
CASSSMGLAGRGTDTQYF
TGTGCCAGCAGCTCGATGGGACTAGCGGGAAGGGGCACAGATACGCAGTATTTT
>TRBV27|TRBJ2-5|once|-
CASFDSSETQYF
TGTGCCAGCTTCGACAGTTCGGAGACCCAGTACTTC
>TRBV27|TRBJ1-2|-|-
CASSFLGRRTYGYTF
TGTGCCAGCAGTTTCCTGGGACGTAGGACGTATGGCTACACCTTC
>TRBV6-1|TRBJ2-7|-|-
CASSRGTEQYF
TGTGCCAGTTCGAGGGGGACCGAGCAGTACTTC
>TRBV7-9|TRBJ2-5|once|TRBD1
CASSLRSAGGQETQYF
TGTGCCAGCAGCTTAAGATCGGCAGGGGGCCAAGAGACCCAGTACTTC
>TRBV6-5|TRBJ2-1|-|-
CASSYSPRASEQFF
TGTGCCAGCAGTTACTCCCCCAGGGCCAGTGAGCAGTTCTTC
>TRBV6-5|TRBJ2-7|-|-
CASTSDYEQYF
TGTGCCAGCACCAGCGACTACGAGCAGTACTTC